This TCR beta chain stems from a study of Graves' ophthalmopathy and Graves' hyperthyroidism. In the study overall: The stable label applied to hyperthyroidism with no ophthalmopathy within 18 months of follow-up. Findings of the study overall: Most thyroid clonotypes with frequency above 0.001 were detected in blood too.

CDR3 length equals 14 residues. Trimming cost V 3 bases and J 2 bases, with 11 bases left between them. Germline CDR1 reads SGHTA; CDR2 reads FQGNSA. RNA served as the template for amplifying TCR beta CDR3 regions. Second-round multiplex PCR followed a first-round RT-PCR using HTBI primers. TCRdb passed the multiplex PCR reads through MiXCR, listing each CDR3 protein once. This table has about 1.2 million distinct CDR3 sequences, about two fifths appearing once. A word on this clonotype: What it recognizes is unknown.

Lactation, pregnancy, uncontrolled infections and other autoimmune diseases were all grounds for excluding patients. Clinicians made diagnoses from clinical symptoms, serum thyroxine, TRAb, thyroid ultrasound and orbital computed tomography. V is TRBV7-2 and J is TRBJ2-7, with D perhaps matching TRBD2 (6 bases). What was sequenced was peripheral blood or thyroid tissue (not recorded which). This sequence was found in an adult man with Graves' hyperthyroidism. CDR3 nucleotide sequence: TGTGCCAGCAGCTTTGGAGGGGCGGCCTACGAGCAGTACTTC. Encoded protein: CASSFGGAAYEQYF.